The T cell receptor beta chain described here comes from a study of cytomegalovirus exposure and HLA in healthy donors. Using immunoSEQ multiplex PCR, the repertoire was profiled, and TCRdb retains in-frame clones only, with some absent. The sample has about 250,000 clones; roughly 87% are singletons. This receptor was taken from a man aged 18 to 29 in good health and CMV-seropositive. Sequencing was performed on PBMCs.

In DNA form, the CDR3 reads TGTGCCAGCAGTGAAGGGGGAGGGCGAGGTTATTACGAGCAGTACTTC. Translated: CASSEGGGRGYYEQYF. The V call is TRBV6-1, the J call TRBJ2-7, with 7 bases aligning to TRBD2. The CDR3 length is 16 residues. The V and J ends lost 1 base and 4 bases, in that order; junction bases with no gene match: 10. Per germline, CDR1 MNHNS and CDR2 SASEGT.